What follows are 15 T cell receptor beta chains derived from one specimen sequenced in a study of blood T cell repertoires in COVID-19. Clones were read by immunoSEQ multiplex PCR, and TCRdb kept only the in-frame ones, dropping some. The sample shows approximately 440,000 clones, around 90% of them seen only once. Material: PBMCs or T cells enriched from blood (not recorded which). Receptor source: a young woman who had recovered from COVID-19.

The chain joins TRBV7-9 to TRBJ2-1; 8 bases map to TRBD2. In germline, CDR1 is SEHNR, CDR2 FQNEAQ (reference sequence). V trimming: 7 bases; J trimming: 0 bases; junction bases outside the gene matches: 14. This CDR3 has 18 amino acids. The CDR3 DNA follows: TGTGCCAGCACCCCCTCCGGGGGGGGTCCTAGCTCCTACAATGAGCAGTTCTTC. It translates to CASTPSGGGPSSYNEQFF. The full variable domain, rest sourced from reference TRBV7-9 and TRBJ2-1, is DTGVSQNPRHKITKRGQNVTFRCDPISEHNRLYWYRQTLGQGPEFLTYFQNEAQLEKSRLLSDRFSAERPKGSFSTLEIQRTEQGDSAMYLCASTPSGGGPSSYNEQFFGPGTRLTVL.

V is TRBV6-5 and J is TRBJ1-4; D gene uncertain. This CDR3 has 12 residues. Per the germline V gene, CDR1 is MNHEY and CDR2 is SVGAGI. The CDR3, as DNA: TGTGTACGGAACGGACTTAATGAAAAACTGTTTTTT. Translated, it gives CVRNGLNEKLFF.

The chain joins TRBV27 to TRBJ2-4; 9 nucleotides line up with TRBD1. J was trimmed by 6 bases and V by 5 bases; bases with no gene match: 11. Germline CDR1 is MNHEY and CDR2 is SMNVEV (reference sequence). The CDR3 has 16 amino acids. DNA for the CDR3: TGTGCCAGCAGTCTCATCCCGGGACAGGGAAGAAACATTCAGTACTTC. As protein: CASSLIPGQGRNIQYF.

The rearrangement joins TRBV10-3 to TRBJ1-3, with unresolved D. The germline CDR1 and CDR2 sequences are ENHRY and SYGVKD. V lost 7 bases and J 1 base, leaving 17 bases between the germline ends. The CDR3 runs 16 residues. In DNA, the CDR3 is TGTGCCATCACCCCTAGGACTCGGGGTTCTGGAAACACCATATATTTT. Translating gives CAITPRTRGSGNTIYF.

The J gene is TRBJ1-5, the V gene TRBV5-6; the D is unclear. The CDR3 is 14 amino acids. The V gene lost 3 bases and the J gene lost 3 bases, with 10 bases spanning the gap. CDR1 is SGHDT, CDR2 YYEEEE, per germline. CDR3 residues: CASSSREHNQPQHF. The CDR3, as DNA: TGTGCCAGCAGCTCCCGGGAGCACAATCAGCCCCAGCATTTT.

This rearrangement joins TRBV10-3 to TRBJ2-3; tentatively, D is TRBD2 (6 bases). The CDR3 contains 18 residues. CDR1 and CDR2 (germline): ENHRY, SYGVKD. V was cut by 3 bases and J by 0 bases, with 19 bases left in between. CDR3 in amino acids: CAISEGVLAVDSTDTQYF. In nucleotides, the CDR3 is TGTGCCATCAGTGAAGGGGTCTTAGCGGTTGATAGCACAGATACGCAGTATTTT.

The J gene is TRBJ2-5, the V gene TRBV29-1; 16 bases fit TRBD2. The CDR3 runs to 16 residues. After removal of 4 bases from V and 5 bases from J, the junction contained 7 bases not matched to a gene. The germline V gene encodes CDR1 SQVTM and CDR2 ANQGSEA. The CDR3 here is CSVAGTSGGAGETQYF. CDR3 DNA sequence: TGCAGCGTTGCCGGGACTAGCGGGGGGGCGGGCGAGACCCAGTACTTC.

CDR3 protein: CASSRTSGGRNEQYF. The CDR3 DNA is TGTGCCAGCAGCCGGACTAGCGGGGGCCGGAACGAGCAGTACTTC. This chain uses TRBV7-2 with TRBJ2-7; 13 bases fit TRBD2. CDR1 and CDR2 from the germline V gene are SGHTA and FQGNSA. V lost 5 bases, J lost 5 bases, and 6 bases stayed unmatched. The CDR3 consists of 15 residues.

The chain recombines TRBV5-6 with TRBJ1-2; 9 bases fit TRBD1. CDR1 is SGHDT and CDR2 is YYEEEE in the germline V gene. V was pared by 2 bases and J by 7 bases, with 9 bases of the junction left unmatched. CDR3 length: 15 residues. This CDR3 reads CASSFRDRELSGYTF. CDR3 coding DNA: TGTGCCAGCAGCTTCCGGGACAGGGAGTTGAGTGGCTACACCTTC.

The chain has TRBV7-2 and TRBJ1-2; tentative D call: TRBD1 (6 bases). CDR1 SGHTA and CDR2 FQGNSA come from the germline V gene. The CDR3 consists of 13 residues. The V gene lost 5 bases and the J gene lost 2 bases, with 9 bases spanning the gap. The CDR3 reads CASSEDRNYGYTF. CDR3 DNA: TGTGCCAGCAGCGAAGACAGGAACTATGGCTACACCTTC.

The J gene is TRBJ2-5, the V gene TRBV24-1; TRBD1 is a possible D gene (6 bases). Germline values: CDR1 KGHDR, CDR2 SFDVKD. The V and J ends lost 7 bases and 3 bases respectively, with 11 bases between them. The CDR3 is made up of 13 amino acids. In DNA form, the CDR3 reads TGTGCCACCAGGCGAAGGACAGAAGAGACCCAGTACTTC. It specifies CATRRRTEETQYF.

This rearrangement joins TRBV6-5 to TRBJ1-1; D gene uncertain. CDR1 MNHEY and CDR2 SVGAGI come from the germline V gene. The CDR3 has 15 residues. V was clipped by 5 bases and J by 0 bases, with 13 bases between them. CDR3: CASSPYGLMNTEAFF. Here the CDR3 DNA reads TGTGCCAGCAGTCCCTATGGGCTAATGAACACTGAAGCTTTCTTT.

The rearrangement joins TRBV28 to TRBJ1-6; TRBD1 aligns across 7 bases. The J segment lost 5 bases and the V segment lost 7 bases, leaving 8 bases of the junction unmatched. Per the germline V gene, CDR1 is MDHEN and CDR2 is SYDVKM. The CDR3 spans 15 residues. The CDR3 nucleotides are TGTGCCAGCACCGGGGGGGACAGAGATAATTCACCCCTCCACTTT. Amino acid sequence: CASTGGDRDNSPLHF.

This clone was seen only once. The chain recombines TRBV28 with TRBJ1-6; 8 bases line up with TRBD1. The V and J ends lost 4 bases and 5 bases, in that order; junction bases with no gene match: 10. In germline, CDR1 is MDHEN, CDR2 SYDVKM. CDR3 length: 17 amino acids. The DNA of the CDR3 is TGTGCCAGCAGTTCTCATTGGACAGGGTCGAATAATTCACCCCTCCACTTT. As protein: CASSSHWTGSNNSPLHF.

This clone has just a few counts. CDR3 bases: TGTGCCAGCAGCTTGAAGCGGGGGGGAGATACGCAGTATTTT. Its translation: CASSLKRGGDTQYF. The genes are TRBV5-4 and TRBJ2-3; 10 bases agree with TRBD2. This CDR3 region has 14 residues. V was pared by 1 base and J by 5 bases, with 1 base of the junction left unmatched. Germline CDR1 SGHNT, CDR2 YYREEE (reference sequence).